The TCR beta chain under discussion was sequenced for a study of metastatic and nonmetastatic thyroid tumors (dated by TCRdb to the early 2020s). Concerning the study at large: The researchers compared repertoires between peripheral blood samples and tumor or nodule tissue samples from patients with malignant or benign thyroid disease.

Receptor libraries were prepared by PCR. For sequencing, an Illumina HiSeq 4000 was employed. The TCR beta-chain CDR3 region of each patient was profiled by high-throughput sequencing. The study's own analysis went as follows. Drawing on CDR3 differences between clinicopathological groups, the researchers built a classifier meant to tell apart patients with distant-metastatic papillary thyroid cancer. Repertoire diversity was assessed with the Shannon index, and tumor-blood repertoire similarity with the Morisita-Horn index. TCRdb's own reprocessing of the public reads used fastp at Q25 and MiXCR and kept productive beta chains. The V and J calls shown here were made by TCRdb, not taken from the authors' results. The table for this sample lists around 16,000 clones; under 40% of them were counted only once. About 13% of the sample comes from the top ten. General findings and caveats noted by the study authors: In both blood and tumor samples, TCR beta diversity was reported to be significantly higher in malignant tumors than in benign nodules.

Spanning cysteine to phenylalanine, the CDR3 consists of 14 amino acids. Just the 42-base CDR3 DNA is kept, in frame starting at base 1. Via the germline V gene (reference sequence), CDR1 is SGHAT and CDR2 FQDESV. V and J lose 4 bases and 12 bases, and a span of 21 bases separates them. None of the patients had been given any treatment before thyroid surgery. Using T-cell receptor beta sequencing, the researchers looked back retrospectively at clinical samples from patients, gathered between about 2011 and 2019. A remark on this clone: Its recognized antigen is unknown. No base quality values were provided; no much bigger clone lies one nucleotide off.

The TCR was taken from a male donor with papillary thyroid cancer or a benign thyroid nodule (not recorded which). Some clones in this sample may be carry-over from other donors' samples. Sequenced material: tumor tissue. This receptor chain uses TRBV11-1 and TRBJ1-2, and perhaps TRBD1 as D gene, on 5 matching bases. CDR3 loop: CASSSFAGASGDTF. The nucleotides read TGTGCCAGCAGCTCCTTTGCCGGGGCGAGCGGCGACACCTTC.